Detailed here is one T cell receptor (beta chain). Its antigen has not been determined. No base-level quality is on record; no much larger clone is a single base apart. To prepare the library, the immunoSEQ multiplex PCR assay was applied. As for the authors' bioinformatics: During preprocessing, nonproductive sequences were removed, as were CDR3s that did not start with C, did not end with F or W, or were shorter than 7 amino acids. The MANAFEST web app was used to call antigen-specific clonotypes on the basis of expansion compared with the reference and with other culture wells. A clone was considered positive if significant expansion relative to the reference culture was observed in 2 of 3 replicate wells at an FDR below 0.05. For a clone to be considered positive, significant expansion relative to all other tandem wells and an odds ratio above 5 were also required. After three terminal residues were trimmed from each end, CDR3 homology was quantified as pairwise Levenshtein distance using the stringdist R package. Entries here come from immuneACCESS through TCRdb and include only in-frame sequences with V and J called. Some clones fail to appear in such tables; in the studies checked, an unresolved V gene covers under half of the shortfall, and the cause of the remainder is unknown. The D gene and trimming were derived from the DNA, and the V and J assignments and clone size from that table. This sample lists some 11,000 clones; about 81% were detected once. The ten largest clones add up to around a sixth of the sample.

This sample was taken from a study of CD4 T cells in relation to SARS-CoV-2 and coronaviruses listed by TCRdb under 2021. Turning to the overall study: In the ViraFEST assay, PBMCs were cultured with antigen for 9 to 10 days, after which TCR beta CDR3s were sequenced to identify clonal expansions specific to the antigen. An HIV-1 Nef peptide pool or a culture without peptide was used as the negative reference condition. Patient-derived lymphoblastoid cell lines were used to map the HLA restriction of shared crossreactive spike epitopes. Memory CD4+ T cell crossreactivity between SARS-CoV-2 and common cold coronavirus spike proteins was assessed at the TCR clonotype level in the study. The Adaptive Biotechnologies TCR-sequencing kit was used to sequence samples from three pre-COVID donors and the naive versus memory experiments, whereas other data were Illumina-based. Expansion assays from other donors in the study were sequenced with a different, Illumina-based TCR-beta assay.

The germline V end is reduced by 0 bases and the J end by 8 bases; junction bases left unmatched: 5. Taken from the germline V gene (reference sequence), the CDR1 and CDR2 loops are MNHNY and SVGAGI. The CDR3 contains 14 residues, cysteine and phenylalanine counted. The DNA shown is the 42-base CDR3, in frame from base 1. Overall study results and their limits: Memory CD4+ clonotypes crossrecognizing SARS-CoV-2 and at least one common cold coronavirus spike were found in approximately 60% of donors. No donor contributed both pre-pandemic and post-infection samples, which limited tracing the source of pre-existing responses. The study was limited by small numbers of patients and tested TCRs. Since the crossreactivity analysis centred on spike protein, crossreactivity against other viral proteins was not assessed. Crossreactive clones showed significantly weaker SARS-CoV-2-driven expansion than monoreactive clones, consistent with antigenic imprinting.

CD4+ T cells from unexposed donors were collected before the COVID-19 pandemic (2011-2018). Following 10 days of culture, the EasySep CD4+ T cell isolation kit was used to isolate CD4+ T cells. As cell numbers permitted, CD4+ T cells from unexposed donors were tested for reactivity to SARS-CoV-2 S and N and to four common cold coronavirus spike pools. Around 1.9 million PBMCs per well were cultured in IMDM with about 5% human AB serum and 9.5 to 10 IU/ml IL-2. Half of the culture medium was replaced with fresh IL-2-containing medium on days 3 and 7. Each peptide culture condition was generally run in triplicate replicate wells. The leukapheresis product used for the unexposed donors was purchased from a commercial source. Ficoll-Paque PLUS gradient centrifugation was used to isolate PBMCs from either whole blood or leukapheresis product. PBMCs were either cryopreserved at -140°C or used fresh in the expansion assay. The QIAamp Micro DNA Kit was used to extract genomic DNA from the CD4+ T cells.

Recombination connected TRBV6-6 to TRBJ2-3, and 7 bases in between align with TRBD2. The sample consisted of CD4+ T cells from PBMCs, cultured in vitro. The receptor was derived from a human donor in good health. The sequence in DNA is TGTGCCAGCAGTTACTCGGGGGGGGGAGGTACGCAGTATTTT. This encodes CASSYSGGGGTQYF.